Given below is one TCR beta chain in context. J was trimmed by 3 bases and V by 0 bases; bases with no gene match: 6. This CDR3 is 16 amino acids long. From germline, CDR1 is MGHRA and CDR2 YSYEKL. This specimen comes from a study of blood T cell repertoires in COVID-19. Study in general: There were acute and convalescent COVID-19 samples, and they came from the United States, Italy and Spain. Nucleic acid was either cDNA or gDNA, and it came from T cells, B-cell-depleted T cells, or PBMCs.

In the original analysis: Amplification of reference gene primers provided the estimated nucleated cell counts. Data came from immunoSEQ multiplex PCR; TCRdb stores just in-frame clones and leaves some out. V and J calls and clone size are as listed in that table; D and trimming were resolved from the DNA. The table has around 120,000 clones, around 91% seen once. The origin of this receptor is a woman of 80 years or more with acute or convalescent COVID-19. The sequenced sample was peripheral blood. The chain joins TRBV4-1 to TRBJ2-7; 9 nucleotides align to TRBD1. CDR3 amino acids: CASSQEGDRALYEQYF. The DNA for the CDR3 is TGCGCCAGCAGCCAAGAAGGGGACAGGGCCCTCTACGAGCAGTACTTC.